This T cell receptor (beta chain) was identified during a study of blood T cell repertoires in COVID-19. This CDR3 is 13 amino acids long. V lost 5 bases and J 3 bases, leaving 11 bases between the germline ends. CDR1 is LNHDA, CDR2 SQIVND, per germline (reference sequence). Clones were sequenced by immunoSEQ multiplex PCR, and TCRdb holds only the in-frame ones, with some missing. The sample includes about 47,000 clones, around 83% of them seen just once. Sequencing was performed on peripheral blood. The chain couples TRBV19 to TRBJ2-7, with a possible D match to TRBD1 (6 bases). The TCR originated in a man aged 55 to 70 with active COVID-19. In DNA form, the CDR3 reads TGTGCCAGTAGTGCGTCACAGGGCTACGAGCAGTACTTC. Its protein is CASSASQGYEQYF.